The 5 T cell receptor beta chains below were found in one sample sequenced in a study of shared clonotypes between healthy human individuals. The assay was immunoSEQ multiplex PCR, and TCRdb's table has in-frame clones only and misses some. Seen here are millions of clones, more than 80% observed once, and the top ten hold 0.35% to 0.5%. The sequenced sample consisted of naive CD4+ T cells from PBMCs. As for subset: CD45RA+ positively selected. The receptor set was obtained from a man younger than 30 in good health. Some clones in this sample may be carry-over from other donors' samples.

The CDR3 loop is CASSAPSTDTQYF. CDR3 in DNA: TGTGCCAGCAGTGCCCCTAGCACAGATACGCAGTATTTT. The rearrangement joins TRBV6-1 to TRBJ2-3; D uncertain. CDR3 size: 13 residues. The V gene's germline CDR1 is MNHNS and CDR2 SASEGT. V lost 4 bases to trimming and J lost 0 bases, with 5 bases between them.

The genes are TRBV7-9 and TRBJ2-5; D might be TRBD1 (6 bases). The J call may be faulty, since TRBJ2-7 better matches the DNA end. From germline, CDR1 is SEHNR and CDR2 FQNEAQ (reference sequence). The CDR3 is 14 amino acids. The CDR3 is CASSFVTGSYEQYF. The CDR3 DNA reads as TGTGCCAGCAGCTTTGTTACAGGGTCCTACGAGCAGTACTTC.

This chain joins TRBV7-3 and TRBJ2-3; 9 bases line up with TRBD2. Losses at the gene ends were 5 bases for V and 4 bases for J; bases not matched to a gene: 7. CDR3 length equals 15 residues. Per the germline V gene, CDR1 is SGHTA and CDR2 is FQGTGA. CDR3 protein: CASSLSGRKADTQYF. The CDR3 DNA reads TGTGCCAGCAGCCTTAGCGGGAGAAAGGCAGATACGCAGTATTTT.

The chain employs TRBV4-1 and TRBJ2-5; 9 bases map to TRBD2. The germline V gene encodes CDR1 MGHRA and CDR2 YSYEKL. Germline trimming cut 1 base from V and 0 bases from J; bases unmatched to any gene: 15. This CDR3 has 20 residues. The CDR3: CASSQGVLAGQALYQETQYF. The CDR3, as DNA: TGCGCCAGCAGCCAAGGGGTCCTAGCGGGACAAGCCCTGTACCAAGAGACCCAGTACTTC.

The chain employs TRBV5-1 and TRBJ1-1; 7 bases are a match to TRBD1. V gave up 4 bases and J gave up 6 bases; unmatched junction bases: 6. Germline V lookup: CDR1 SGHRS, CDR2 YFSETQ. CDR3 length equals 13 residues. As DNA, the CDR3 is TGCGCCAGCAGCACCCAGGGGGGGGCTGAAGCTTTCTTT. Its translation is CASSTQGGAEAFF. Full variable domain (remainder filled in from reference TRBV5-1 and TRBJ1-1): KAGVTQTPRYLIKTRGQQVTLSCSPISGHRSVSWYQQTPGQGLQFLFEYFSETQRNKGNFPGRFSGRQFSNSRSEMNVSTLELGDSALYLCASSTQGGAEAFFGQGTRLTVV.